This T cell receptor (beta chain) was recorded in a study of molecular identifiers for immune sequencing clone quantification. TCRdb reprocessed the PCR reads with MiXCR, giving one entry per CDR3 protein. The data show nearly 650,000 distinct CDR3 sequences, about 25% seen once. The CDR3 has 14 amino acids. Germline V gives CDR1 SNHLY, CDR2 FYNNEI. The ends were cut back, 1 base at V and 0 bases at J, with 6 bases in the middle. Sorting defined naive CD8 T cells as CD8+CD4-CCR7+CD45RA+. Sequencing was done on a sample of naive CD8+ T cells from blood, with Jurkat cell RNA spiked in. Subset specified: FACS-sorted CD8+CD4-CCR7+CD45RA+ naive T cells. The source is a human donor in good health. Some libraries in this study had Jurkat cell RNA spiked in. V gene TRBV2 combines with J gene TRBJ1-1, with D unclear. CDR3 DNA sequence: TGTGCCAGCAGTGAAGGGCACGTGAACACTGAAGCTTTCTTT. This encodes CASSEGHVNTEAFF.